This T cell receptor beta chain was obtained from a study of blood T cells in healthy people across ages. General observations from the study: Across samples, TCR beta diversity tracked strongly with naive T cell percentage.

As for this clonotype: As yet, its antigen is unknown.

A J-beta primer mix and a sample-barcoded 5' primer were used in a second PCR of roughly 6 to 12 cycles. TCRdb processed the 5' RACE reads anew with MiXCR; each CDR3 protein has one entry. The sample shows under 850,000 distinct CDR3 sequences, roughly 35% of them seen only once. The length of the CDR3 is 15 residues. Germline lookup yields CDR1 SGHDN and CDR2 FVKESK. Trimming removed 4 bases from V and 5 bases from J; junction bases left unmatched: 11. This chain joins TRBV14 and TRBJ2-7; 7 nucleotides match TRBD1. This receptor was identified in a man aged 18 to 29 in good health. The sequenced material came from blood. DNA of the CDR3: TGTGCCAGCAGCCTCTTGGGACAGAGCGCCCACGAGCAGTACTTC. Its protein product is CASSLLGQSAHEQYF. The variable domain in full, completed from reference TRBV14 and TRBJ2-7, reads EAGVTQFPSHSVIEKGQTVTLRCDPISGHDNLYWYRRVMGKEIKFLLHFVKESKQDESGMPNNRFLAERTGGTYSTLKVQPAELEDSGVYFCASSLLGQSAHEQYFGPGTRLTVT.